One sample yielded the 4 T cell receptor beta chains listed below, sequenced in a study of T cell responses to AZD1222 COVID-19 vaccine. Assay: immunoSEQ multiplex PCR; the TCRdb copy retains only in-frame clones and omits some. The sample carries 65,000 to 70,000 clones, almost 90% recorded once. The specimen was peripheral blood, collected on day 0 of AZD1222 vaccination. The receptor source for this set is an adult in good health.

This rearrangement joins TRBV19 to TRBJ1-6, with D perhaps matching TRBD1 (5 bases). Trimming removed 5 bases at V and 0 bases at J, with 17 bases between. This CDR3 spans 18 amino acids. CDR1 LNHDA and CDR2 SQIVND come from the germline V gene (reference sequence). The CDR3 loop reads CASSPSFPGSSYNSPLHF. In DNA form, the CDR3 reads TGTGCCAGTAGTCCCTCCTTTCCAGGGAGCTCCTATAATTCACCCCTCCACTTT.

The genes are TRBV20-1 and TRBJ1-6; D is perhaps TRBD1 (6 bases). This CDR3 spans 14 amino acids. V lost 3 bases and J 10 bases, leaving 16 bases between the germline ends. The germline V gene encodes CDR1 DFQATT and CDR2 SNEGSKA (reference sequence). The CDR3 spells CSASPSGEVSPLHF. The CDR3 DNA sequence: TGCAGTGCTAGTCCCTCAGGGGAGGTCTCACCCCTCCACTTT.

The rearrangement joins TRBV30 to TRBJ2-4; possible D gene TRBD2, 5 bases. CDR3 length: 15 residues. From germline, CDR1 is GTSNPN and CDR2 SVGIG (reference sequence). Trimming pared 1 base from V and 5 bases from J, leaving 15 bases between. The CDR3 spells CAWSALELEENIQYF. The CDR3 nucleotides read TGTGCCTGGAGTGCCCTTGAGTTGGAGGAAAACATTCAGTACTTC.

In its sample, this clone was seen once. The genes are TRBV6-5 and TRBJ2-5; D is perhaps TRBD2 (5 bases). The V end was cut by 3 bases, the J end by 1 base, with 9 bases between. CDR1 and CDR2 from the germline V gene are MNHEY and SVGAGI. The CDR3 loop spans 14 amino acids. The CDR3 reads CASSYGRTQETQYF. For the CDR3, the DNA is TGTGCCAGCAGTTATGGGAGAACCCAAGAGACCCAGTACTTC.